These 13 T cell receptor beta chains share one sample of origin, sequenced in a study of blood T cell repertoires in COVID-19. Clones were read by immunoSEQ multiplex PCR, and TCRdb kept only the in-frame ones, dropping some. The sample has about 130,000 clones, about four fifths seen once. The sequenced sample consisted of PBMCs or T cells enriched from blood (not recorded which). These receptors originate from a young man who had recovered from COVID-19.

The chain combines TRBV5-1 with TRBJ2-5; D may be TRBD1 (5 bases). Trimming removed 0 bases at V and 1 base at J, with 10 bases between. The CDR3 covers 15 residues. Per the germline V gene, CDR1 is SGHRS and CDR2 is YFSETQ. DNA of the CDR3: TGCGCCAGCAGCTTGGTGGCAGGGTCCCAAGAGACCCAGTACTTC. Its translation: CASSLVAGSQETQYF.

This sequence joins TRBV20-1 and TRBJ1-1; no reliable D call. Germline V lookup: CDR1 DFQATT, CDR2 SNEGSKA (reference sequence). The CDR3 covers 11 residues. V lost 5 bases to trimming and J lost 0 bases, with 4 bases between them. CDR3 sequence (DNA): TGCAGTGCTTTTATGAACACTGAAGCTTTCTTT. This codes for CSAFMNTEAFF.

The chain couples TRBV2 to TRBJ2-3; a weak D match, TRBD1 (6 bases). The V gene lost 3 bases and the J gene lost 2 bases, with 9 bases spanning the gap. The CDR3 loop spans 14 amino acids. Germline V gene data show CDR1 as SNHLY and CDR2 as FYNNEI. CDR3 DNA sequence: TGTGCCAGCAGTGACGACAGGATCACAGATACGCAGTATTTT. Translated, it gives CASSDDRITDTQYF.

A few counts support this clone. This sequence joins TRBV2 and TRBJ1-5; D unclear. The V and J ends lost 6 bases and 0 bases respectively, with 12 bases between them. The V gene's germline CDR1 is SNHLY and CDR2 FYNNEI. The CDR3 has 15 residues. CDR3 in DNA: TGTGCCAGCAGAGAGAGTATTTATAGCAATCAGCCCCAGCATTTT. Protein: CASRESIYSNQPQHF.

This clone has more than one count but fewer than ten. The rearrangement uses TRBV11-2 and TRBJ1-2, with TRBD1 matching 10 bases. CDR1 is SGHAT and CDR2 is FQNNGV in the germline V gene. The J segment lost 4 bases and the V segment lost 5 bases, leaving 10 bases of the junction unmatched. The length of the CDR3 is 16 residues. The CDR3 nucleotides are TGTGCCAGCAGCAATACCGGGACAGGGGTTCGCTATGGCTACACCTTC. It encodes CASSNTGTGVRYGYTF.

The chain employs TRBV10-3 and TRBJ1-1; 8 nucleotides match TRBD1. After removal of 0 bases from V and 10 bases from J, the junction contained 7 bases not matched to a gene. The germline V gene has CDR1 ENHRY and CDR2 SYGVKD. This CDR3 contains 14 residues. The CDR3 is CAISESVVDRGAFF. The CDR3 region has the DNA TGTGCCATCAGTGAGTCCGTGGTCGACAGGGGAGCTTTCTTT.

The chain combines TRBV7-9 with TRBJ2-7; 9 positions match TRBD1. This CDR3 region has 14 residues. In germline, CDR1 is SEHNR, CDR2 FQNEAQ (reference sequence). Germline trimming cut 5 bases from V and 7 bases from J; bases unmatched to any gene: 9. The CDR3 DNA reads TGTGCCAGCAGCCCGGGACAGGGATCAGGAGAGCAGTACTTC. This codes for CASSPGQGSGEQYF.

V and J are TRBV19 and TRBJ2-1; 7 positions agree with TRBD2. V was clipped by 3 bases and J by 8 bases; unmatched bases: 10. The CDR3 is made up of 15 amino acids. From germline, CDR1 is LNHDA and CDR2 SQIVND (reference sequence). As DNA, the CDR3 is TGTGCCAGTAGTATTAGCGCGGGAGATGTCGATGAGCAGTTCTTC. It codes for CASSISAGDVDEQFF.

CDR3 DNA sequence: TGCACCAGCAGCCAAGATCCGAGCGGGAGGGAGACAGATACGCAGTATTTT. It specifies CTSSQDPSGRETDTQYF. This chain joins TRBV1 and TRBJ2-3; the D call TRBD2 from the table was never checked on the DNA. TRBV1 is labeled a pseudogene. CDR3 length: 17 residues.

The V gene is TRBV10-3, the J gene TRBJ2-3; no reliable D call. Germline V CDR1 and CDR2: ENHRY, SYGVKD. The CDR3 has 13 amino acids. V was trimmed by 9 bases and J by 4 bases, leaving 14 bases between them. CDR3 coding DNA: TGTGCCATTAAAAATGTTGGGCCAGATACGCAGTATTTT. It encodes CAIKNVGPDTQYF.

V usage is TRBV7-9 and J usage is TRBJ2-5, with D possibly TRBD2 on 6 matching bases. V was shortened by 6 bases and J by 5 bases, with 16 bases between the two germline ends. Germline V gives CDR1 SEHNR, CDR2 FQNEAQ (reference sequence). This CDR3 is 14 amino acids long. CDR3 coding DNA: TGTGCCAGCAGGCTAGCGACCTTGGGGGAGACCCAGTACTTC. It translates to CASRLATLGETQYF.

V usage is TRBV13 and J usage is TRBJ2-5, with 9 bases lining up with TRBD1. Germline CDR1 is PRHDT and CDR2 is FYEKMQ (reference sequence). V dropped 5 bases and J dropped 4; count of bases not matched to a gene: 11. This CDR3 contains 16 residues. CDR3 protein: CASSTGTGRTVETQYF. CDR3 coding DNA: TGTGCCAGCAGCACTGGGACAGGGAGAACCGTAGAGACCCAGTACTTC.

This chain links TRBV6-2 or TRBV6-3 with TRBJ2-1, with TRBD1 matching over 8 bases. The trim removed 2 bases at V and 7 bases at J, leaving 7 bases unmatched. The CDR3 sequence is 15 residues long. CDR1 MNHEY and CDR2 SVGEGT come from the germline V gene. The CDR3 coding sequence is TGTGCCAGCAGTTACCTGATCCGGACAGGGAATGAGCAGTTCTTC. Protein: CASSYLIRTGNEQFF.